The 22 T cell receptor beta chains below come from one sample, sequenced in a study of OX40 agonist ivuxolimab in advanced cancers. Assay: immunoSEQ multiplex PCR; the TCRdb copy retains only in-frame clones and omits some. The repertoire holds tens of thousands of clones, with over 75% as singletons. Specimen: CD4+ or CD8+ T cells sorted from blood, collected in a trial of the OX40 agonist ivuxolimab. These receptors were collected from an adult with an advanced solid tumor such as melanoma, head and neck, liver or kidney cancer.

This chain links TRBV6-4 with TRBJ2-2; D might be TRBD2 (5 bases). V gave up 6 bases and J gave up 7 bases, with 12 bases separating them. The CDR3 spans 13 residues. The germline gives CDR1 MRHNA, CDR2 SNTAGT. The chain's CDR3 is CASSPRGGGELFF. CDR3 nucleotide sequence: TGTGCCAGCAGCCCCCGGGGTGGCGGGGAGCTGTTTTTT.

The chain links TRBV5-1 to TRBJ1-1; 10 bases align to TRBD1. CDR3 size: 17 residues. CDR1 and CDR2 from the germline V gene are SGHRS and YFSETQ. V dropped 4 bases and J dropped 0; count of bases not matched to a gene: 9. The CDR3 is CASSGRDRGLMNTEAFF. CDR3 DNA sequence: TGCGCCAGCAGCGGCCGGGACAGGGGACTCATGAACACTGAAGCTTTCTTT. Supplemented by reference TRBV5-1 and TRBJ1-1, the full variable domain reads KAGVTQTPRYLIKTRGQQVTLSCSPISGHRSVSWYQQTPGQGLQFLFEYFSETQRNKGNFPGRFSGRQFSNSRSEMNVSTLELGDSALYLCASSGRDRGLMNTEAFFGQGTRLTVV.

This clone was detected once. The V call is TRBV29-1, the J call TRBJ2-5; TRBD1 matches at 10 bases. The V gene's germline CDR1 is SQVTM and CDR2 ANQGSEA. The CDR3 sequence is 12 residues long. The V gene end was trimmed by 7 bases and the J gene end by 5 bases; junction bases not matched to a gene: 4. Written as DNA, the CDR3 is TGCAGCGGGGGACAGGGGTGGGAGACCCAGTACTTC. Encoded protein: CSGGQGWETQYF.

V is TRBV19 and J is TRBJ1-5; 8 bases align to TRBD1. The trim removed 6 bases at V and 0 bases at J, leaving 7 bases unmatched. Per the germline V gene, CDR1 is LNHDA and CDR2 is SQIVND (reference sequence). The CDR3 covers 16 residues. The CDR3 sequence is CASSPGQVFSNQPQHF. The CDR3 DNA reads TGTGCCAGTAGCCCGGGACAGGTTTTTAGCAATCAGCCCCAGCATTTT.

The V and J genes are TRBV10-2 and TRBJ2-3; the D gene is possibly TRBD1 (6 bases). The CDR3 is 17 residues long. Trimming removed 8 bases from V and 0 bases from J, with 21 bases in between. CDR1 and CDR2 (germline): WSHSY, SAAADI. CDR3 nucleotides: TGCGCCAGCCGGGACACACTCGCAGTAGGGAGCACAGATACGCAGTATTTT. This codes for CASRDTLAVGSTDTQYF.

V and J are TRBV5-1 and TRBJ2-6, with 10 bases identical to TRBD1. CDR3 length: 17 residues. CDR1 SGHRS and CDR2 YFSETQ come from the germline V gene. Trimming removed 4 bases from V and 1 base from J; junction bases left unmatched: 5. The CDR3 bases are TGCGCCAGCAGCCTGGGACAGGGGTATTCTGGGGCCAACGTCCTGACTTTC. Amino acids: CASSLGQGYSGANVLTF.

This clone was observed a single time. V gene TRBV5-1 combines with J gene TRBJ2-2; 8 nucleotides agree with TRBD1. The germline V gene has CDR1 SGHRS and CDR2 YFSETQ. This CDR3 has 15 amino acids. V lost 4 bases to trimming and J lost 6 bases; unmatched junction nucleotides: 8. CDR3 sequence reads: CASSRLDRVAGELFF. In nucleotides, the CDR3 is TGCGCCAGCAGCCGATTGGACAGGGTGGCCGGGGAGCTGTTTTTT. The variable domain in full, completed from reference TRBV5-1 and TRBJ2-2, reads KAGVTQTPRYLIKTRGQQVTLSCSPISGHRSVSWYQQTPGQGLQFLFEYFSETQRNKGNFPGRFSGRQFSNSRSEMNVSTLELGDSALYLCASSRLDRVAGELFFGEGSRLTVL.

This clone was seen repeatedly, ten times or more. The rearrangement links TRBV7-8 to TRBJ2-7; perhaps TRBD1 as D (5 bases). Per the germline V gene, CDR1 is SGHVS and CDR2 is FQNEAQ. V dropped 8 bases and J dropped 2 bases, with 16 bases sitting between them. CDR3 length equals 14 residues. CDR3 amino acids: CASATTAGAYEQYF. In DNA form, the CDR3 reads TGTGCCAGCGCAACGACAGCAGGAGCCTACGAGCAGTACTTC.

V and J are TRBV2 and TRBJ1-2; 11 positions match TRBD1. Germline assignment: CDR1 SNHLY and CDR2 FYNNEI. The CDR3 sequence is 14 residues long. V shed 7 bases, J shed 5 bases, and the junction held 6 bases outside the gene matches. The CDR3 reads CASTLGQGVYGYTF. The CDR3 DNA follows: TGTGCCAGCACCCTGGGACAGGGGGTATATGGCTACACCTTC.

The rearrangement joins TRBV5-1 to TRBJ2-2; tentatively, D is TRBD1 (6 bases). The CDR3 spans 14 residues. Deletions cut 4 bases from V and 7 bases from J, with 14 bases between. Germline loops: CDR1 SGHRS, CDR2 YFSETQ. The CDR3 sequence: CASSLGGSGGELFF. The CDR3 DNA reads as TGCGCCAGCAGCCTAGGGGGTTCGGGCGGGGAGCTGTTTTTT.

The V and J genes are TRBV10-1 and TRBJ1-1; no firm D call. The V end was cut by 7 bases, the J end by 3 bases, with 3 bases between. The CDR3 covers 10 residues. Germline V CDR1 and CDR2: WNHNN, SYGVQD (reference sequence). In DNA, the CDR3 is TGCGCCAGCACAGACACTGAAGCTTTCTTT. Its translation: CASTDTEAFF.

The V call is TRBV2, the J call TRBJ2-1, with 10 bases matching TRBD2. With 6 bases clipped from V and 7 bases from J, the junction kept 9 bases outside the gene matches. Germline assignment: CDR1 SNHLY and CDR2 FYNNEI. This CDR3 spans 15 amino acids. The CDR3 coding sequence is TGTGCCAGCAGGAAATCTAGCGGGAGCTCGAATGAGCAGTTCTTC. Translated, it gives CASRKSSGSSNEQFF.

The chain employs TRBV28 and TRBJ2-1; TRBD2 agrees at 7 bases. CDR3 length: 15 residues. Germline V gene data show CDR1 as MDHEN and CDR2 as SYDVKM. The trim removed 7 bases at V and 4 bases at J, leaving 10 bases unmatched. Here the CDR3 DNA reads TGTGCCAGCAAGGGGAGAGAAGCGGGGTACAATGAGCAGTTCTTC. It yields the protein CASKGREAGYNEQFF.

This chain joins TRBV19 and TRBJ2-5; D is ambiguous. This CDR3 is 13 amino acids long. Germline V lookup: CDR1 LNHDA, CDR2 SQIVND (reference sequence). The V gene lost 4 bases and the J gene lost 4 bases, with 10 bases spanning the gap. The CDR3 nucleotides read TGTGCCAGTAGTAGGTTGGGGATAGAGACCCAGTACTTC. This gives the protein CASSRLGIETQYF.

The chain recombines TRBV5-4 with TRBJ2-5; 8 bases agree with TRBD2. Trimming took 1 base from V and 5 from J; bases not matched to a gene: 4. The CDR3 runs 14 residues. Germline V gene sequence: CDR1 SGHNT, CDR2 YYREEE (reference sequence). CDR3 sequence (DNA): TGTGCCAGCAGCTTGTCGGGGGGGTCGGAGACCCAGTACTTC. Its translation: CASSLSGGSETQYF.

The chain has TRBV9 and TRBJ2-1; weak D call: TRBD2 (6 bases). Germline lookup yields CDR1 SGDLS and CDR2 YYNGEE. This CDR3 spans 14 amino acids. Trimming took off 1 base at V and 8 bases at J, with 13 bases between the two ends. In DNA form, the CDR3 reads TGTGCCAGCAGCGTACGGGGGTATGGTGATGAGCAGTTCTTC. The encoded protein is CASSVRGYGDEQFF.

This clone has more than one count but fewer than ten. The V call is TRBV6-5, the J call TRBJ2-7, with TRBD1 matching over 8 bases. The V gene end was trimmed by 2 bases and the J gene end by 6 bases; junction bases not matched to a gene: 9. This CDR3 comprises 15 residues. CDR1 MNHEY and CDR2 SVGAGI come from the germline V gene. The chain's CDR3 is CASSYNRQGKVEQYF. The CDR3 region has the DNA TGTGCCAGCAGTTACAATCGACAGGGGAAGGTCGAGCAGTACTTC.

The chain joins TRBV15 to TRBJ2-1; 9 nucleotides line up with TRBD2. J gave up 5 bases and V 0 bases, and 5 bases lay outside the gene matches. The CDR3 has 16 amino acids. Germline assignment: CDR1 LNHNV and CDR2 YYDKDF (reference sequence). The CDR3 sequence: CATSRDKGGGDNEQFF. The DNA for the CDR3 is TGTGCCACCAGCAGAGATAAGGGCGGGGGGGACAATGAGCAGTTCTTC.

This clone was counted a few times. The gene calls are TRBV14 and TRBJ1-6; D gene ambiguous. Germline CDR1 is SGHDN and CDR2 is FVKESK. V was clipped by 0 bases and J by 8 bases, with 8 bases between them. The CDR3 sequence is 14 residues long. In DNA form, the CDR3 reads TGTGCCAGCAGCCAAGAAGGAAGGTATTCACCCCTCCACTTT. It translates to CASSQEGRYSPLHF.

The chain has TRBV5-6 and TRBJ2-7; 9 bases line up with TRBD1. This CDR3 contains 18 residues. Germline V gives CDR1 SGHDT, CDR2 YYEEEE. With 1 base clipped from V and 5 bases from J, the junction kept 16 bases outside the gene matches. The chain's CDR3 is CASSLFKDRDRVFNEQYV. In DNA form, the CDR3 reads TGTGCCAGCAGCTTGTTCAAGGACCGGGACAGGGTCTTCAACGAGCAGTACGTC.

This clone occurred a few times. The chain joins TRBV7-9 to TRBJ2-7; the D gene is possibly TRBD1 (6 bases). There are 14 residues in the CDR3. Trimming took 3 bases from V and 5 from J, leaving 14 bases between them. Germline CDR1 and CDR2: SEHNR and FQNEAQ (reference sequence). In nucleotides, the CDR3 is TGTGCCAGCAGCTTTTACAGGGAATCAAACGAGCAGTACTTC. The encoded protein is CASSFYRESNEQYF.

This chain uses TRBV6-6 with TRBJ1-2, with 8 nucleotides matching TRBD1. The CDR3 has 13 amino acids. CDR1 and CDR2 from the germline V gene are MNHNY and SVGAGI (reference sequence). V trimming: 6 bases; J trimming: 4 bases; junction bases outside the gene matches: 4. CDR3 bases: TGTGCCAGCAGGTTGACAGGGGTCTATGGCTACACCTTC. Translation gives CASRLTGVYGYTF.